Listed below are T cell receptor beta chains from one sample, sequenced in a study of OX40 agonist ivuxolimab in advanced cancers. Profiled with immunoSEQ multiplex PCR; TCRdb holds only in-frame clones, not every one. The sample has 50,000 to 65,000 clones, nearly 90% seen once. The starting material was CD4+ or CD8+ T cells sorted from blood, obtained in a trial of the OX40 agonist ivuxolimab. These TCRs come from an adult with an advanced solid tumor such as melanoma, head and neck, liver or kidney cancer. Each CDR3 is given without its conserved first and last residue.

>14|TRBV9|TRBJ1-2
ASSGPGTGGPYGYT
>16|TRBV19|TRBJ1-2
ASSITAWDPPNLDGYT
>13|TRBV5-1|TRBJ2-4
ASSPGADNKNIQY
>12|TRBV9|TRBJ2-1
ASSGLAWSNEQF
>15|TRBV5-4|TRBJ1-2
ASSFGQAVTANYGYT
>10|TRBV27|TRBJ2-1
ASGPALEKLF
>14|TRBV5-1|TRBJ2-7
ASSLGWGDISYEQY
>12|TRBV19|TRBJ2-7
ATGNRGRDYEQY
>15|TRBV7-9|TRBJ2-1
ASSQNKPGLAGLEQF
>11|TRBV27|TRBJ1-1
ASYRTGRTEAF
>13|TRBV10-3|TRBJ2-7
AISESPGAGYEQY
>11|TRBV7-9|TRBJ1-4
ATKGETNEKLF
>12|TRBV27|TRBJ2-5
ASSLGFGGSTQY
>13|TRBV9|TRBJ2-7
ASSVSGGPTYEQY
>12|TRBV6-5|TRBJ1-6
ASSSAPYNSPLH
>16|TRBV28|TRBJ2-2
ASSLPPTSGSRAGELF
>9|TRBV4-1|TRBJ2-1
ASSELNEQF
>12|TRBV28|TRBJ2-7
ASSLRASPYEQY
>15|TRBV27|TRBJ2-1
ASSFLRTGGTYDEQF
>15|TRBV7-9|TRBJ1-2
ASSLDTGGNPNYGYT
>11|TRBV9|TRBJ1-1
ASRGQGYTEAF
>15|TRBV10-3|TRBJ2-7
AISGQGRTLPTYEQY
>12|TRBV27|TRBJ1-1
ASSPRGLNTEAF
>13|TRBV5-8|TRBJ2-3
ASSSRTSYTDTQY
>14|TRBV5-4|TRBJ2-1
ASSLDTGGPGNEQF
>14|TRBV4-1|TRBJ2-7
ASSQARTSSGYEQY
>16|TRBV7-9|TRBJ1-3
ATRGNRAFQSSGNTIY
>12|TRBV7-9|TRBJ2-5
ASSLIAVAETQY
>14|TRBV9|TRBJ1-2
ASSDESTGFTYGYT
>13|TRBV4-1|TRBJ2-4
ASALLDLAKNIQY
>10|TRBV16|TRBJ2-1
ASSQGGDEQF
>12|TRBV10-3|TRBJ2-7
AISESSSGYEQY
>15|TRBV4-2|TRBJ2-3
ASSHSPGQGAYDTQY
>13|TRBV28|TRBJ2-7
ASSPPGLAAEEQY
>13|TRBV5-4|TRBJ1-4
ASSLDEDQNEKLF
>13|TRBV4-1|TRBJ1-1
ASSQDGVVGTEAF
>13|TRBV4-1|TRBJ2-1
ASTMAQSSYNEQF
>12|TRBV19|TRBJ2-5
ASSFYGGDETQY
>13|TRBV5-4|TRBJ2-3
ASSFLAGGPDTQY
>12|TRBV29-1|TRBJ2-3
SVISRLGMDTQY
>11|TRBV11-2|TRBJ2-1
ASSPRNYNEQF
>11|TRBV7-6|TRBJ2-5
ASSLDRGETQY
>13|TRBV6-1|TRBJ2-7
ASSSRQGTSYEQY
>11|TRBV11-3|TRBJ2-3
ASSLHVGDTQY
>12|TRBV13|TRBJ1-2
ASSQSGGHYGYT
>14|TRBV27|TRBJ2-7
ASTPVRTGGRNEQY
>14|TRBV13|TRBJ1-6
ASSLTGTGGMTPLH
>12|TRBV6-1|TRBJ2-5
ASSETGVVETQY
>13|TRBV7-2|TRBJ2-3
ASSLTGGVGDTQY
>13|TRBV29-1|TRBJ2-1
SAPLAGPSYNEQF
>10|TRBV10-2|TRBJ2-2
ASRGRGGELF
>11|TRBV6-1|TRBJ1-1
ATQYDGNTEAF
>20|TRBV4-2|TRBJ2-3
ASSQDPWGGLAGGPGTDTQY
>12|TRBV9|TRBJ2-3
ASSGTYSTDTQY
>15|TRBV27|TRBJ2-2
ASSLSFSLGRAGELF
>14|TRBV11-2|TRBJ1-2
ASSLDSTAILYGYT
>15|TRBV7-9|TRBJ2-1
ASSTGTSGRTSGEQF
>10|TRBV25-1|TRBJ2-7
ASSGQGYEQY
>14|TRBV7-9|TRBJ2-2
ASSPRSNRLDGELF